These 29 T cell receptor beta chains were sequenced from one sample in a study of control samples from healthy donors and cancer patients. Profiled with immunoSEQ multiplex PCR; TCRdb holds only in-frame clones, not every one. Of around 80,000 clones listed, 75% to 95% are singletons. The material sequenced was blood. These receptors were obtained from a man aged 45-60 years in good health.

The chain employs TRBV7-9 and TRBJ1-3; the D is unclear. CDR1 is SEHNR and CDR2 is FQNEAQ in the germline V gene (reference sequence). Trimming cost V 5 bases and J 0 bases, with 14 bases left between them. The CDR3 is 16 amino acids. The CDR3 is CASSIYSQSSGNTIYF. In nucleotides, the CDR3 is TGTGCCAGCAGCATTTACAGCCAATCCTCTGGAAACACCATATATTTT. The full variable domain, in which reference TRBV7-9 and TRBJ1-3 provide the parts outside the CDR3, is DTGVSQNPRHKITKRGQNVTFRCDPISEHNRLYWYRQTLGQGPEFLTYFQNEAQLEKSRLLSDRFSAERPKGSFSTLEIQRTEQGDSAMYLCASSIYSQSSGNTIYFGEGSWLTVV.

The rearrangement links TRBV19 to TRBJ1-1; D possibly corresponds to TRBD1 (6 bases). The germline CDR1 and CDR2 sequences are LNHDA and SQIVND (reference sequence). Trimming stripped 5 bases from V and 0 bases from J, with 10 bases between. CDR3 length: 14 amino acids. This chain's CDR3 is CASSPGHLNTEAFF. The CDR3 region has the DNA TGTGCCAGTAGTCCGGGACACCTGAACACTGAAGCTTTCTTT.

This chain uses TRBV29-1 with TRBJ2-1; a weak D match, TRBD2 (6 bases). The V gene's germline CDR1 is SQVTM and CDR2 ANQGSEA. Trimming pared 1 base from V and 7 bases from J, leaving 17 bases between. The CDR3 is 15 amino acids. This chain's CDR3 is CSVEAVGSGYNEQFF. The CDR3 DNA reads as TGCAGCGTTGAAGCGGTCGGTAGCGGCTATAATGAGCAGTTCTTC.

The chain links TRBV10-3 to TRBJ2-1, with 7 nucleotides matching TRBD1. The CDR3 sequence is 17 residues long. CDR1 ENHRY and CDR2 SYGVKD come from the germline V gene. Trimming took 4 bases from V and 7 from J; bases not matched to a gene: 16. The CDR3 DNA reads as TGTGCCATCAGTGGGGCCAACAGGGGAGCCCCCTTGAATGAGCAGTTCTTC. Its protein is CAISGANRGAPLNEQFF.

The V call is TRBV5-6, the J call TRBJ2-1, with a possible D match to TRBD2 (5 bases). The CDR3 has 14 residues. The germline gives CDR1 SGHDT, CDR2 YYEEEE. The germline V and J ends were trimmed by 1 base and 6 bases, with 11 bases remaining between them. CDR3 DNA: TGTGCCAGCAGCTTGTGGGGAGATCCCAATGAGCAGTTCTTC. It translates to CASSLWGDPNEQFF.

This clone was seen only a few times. This chain's CDR3 is CASSSTYEQYF. In DNA, the CDR3 is TGTGCCAGCAGTTCTACCTACGAGCAGTACTTC. This chain links TRBV6-2 or TRBV6-3 with TRBJ2-7; D is ambiguous. In germline, CDR1 is MNHEY, CDR2 SVGEGT. The CDR3 extends over 11 amino acids. V was trimmed by 4 bases and J by 2 bases, leaving 3 bases between them.

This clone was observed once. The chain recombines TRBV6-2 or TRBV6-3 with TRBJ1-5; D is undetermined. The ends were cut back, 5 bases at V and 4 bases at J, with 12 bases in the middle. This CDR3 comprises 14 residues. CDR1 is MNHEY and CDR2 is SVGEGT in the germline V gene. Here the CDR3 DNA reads TGTGCCAGCAGTACCCTCTTAAGTAATCAGCCCCAGCATTTT. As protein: CASSTLLSNQPQHF.

CDR3 protein: CASSQTSGGAGELFF. The CDR3 bases are TGTGCCAGCAGCCAAACTAGCGGGGGTGCCGGGGAGCTGTTTTTT. The rearrangement uses TRBV5-7 and TRBJ2-2; the match to TRBD2 covers 11 bases. TRBV5-7 is an ORF for which the function is uncertain. Trimming took 4 bases from V and 6 from J; bases not matched to a gene: 5. This CDR3 has 15 amino acids.

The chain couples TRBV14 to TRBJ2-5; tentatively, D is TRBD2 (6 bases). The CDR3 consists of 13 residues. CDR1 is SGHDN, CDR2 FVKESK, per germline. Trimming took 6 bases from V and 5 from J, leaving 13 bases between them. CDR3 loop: CASSYGEAETQYF. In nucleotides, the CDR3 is TGTGCCAGCAGTTACGGGGAGGCGGAGACCCAGTACTTC. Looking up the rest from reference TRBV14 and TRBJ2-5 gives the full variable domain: EAGVTQFPSHSVIEKGQTVTLRCDPISGHDNLYWYRRVMGKEIKFLLHFVKESKQDESGMPNNRFLAERTGGTYSTLKVQPAELEDSGVYFCASSYGEAETQYFGPGTRLLVL.

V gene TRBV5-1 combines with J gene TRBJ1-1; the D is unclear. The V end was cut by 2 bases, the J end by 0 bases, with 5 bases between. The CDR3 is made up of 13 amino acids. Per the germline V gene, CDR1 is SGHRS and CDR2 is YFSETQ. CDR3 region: CASSFWLNTEAFF. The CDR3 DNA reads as TGCGCCAGCAGCTTCTGGCTGAACACTGAAGCTTTCTTT.

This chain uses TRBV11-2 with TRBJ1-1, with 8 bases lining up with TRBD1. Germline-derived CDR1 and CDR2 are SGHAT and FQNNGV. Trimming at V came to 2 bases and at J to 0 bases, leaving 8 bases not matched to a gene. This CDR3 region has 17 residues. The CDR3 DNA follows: TGTGCCAGCAGCTTACGACAGGGGCGGATCATGAACACTGAAGCTTTCTTT. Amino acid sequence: CASSLRQGRIMNTEAFF.

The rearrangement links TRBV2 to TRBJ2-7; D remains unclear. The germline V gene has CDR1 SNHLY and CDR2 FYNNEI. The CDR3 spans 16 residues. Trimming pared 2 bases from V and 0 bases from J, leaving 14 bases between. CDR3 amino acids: CASSETWLKGSYEQYF. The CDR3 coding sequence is TGTGCCAGCAGTGAAACTTGGCTTAAGGGCTCCTACGAGCAGTACTTC.

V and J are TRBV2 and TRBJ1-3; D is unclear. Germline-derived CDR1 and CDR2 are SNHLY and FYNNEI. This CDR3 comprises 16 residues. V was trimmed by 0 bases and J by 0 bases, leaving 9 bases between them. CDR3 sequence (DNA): TGTGCCAGCAGTGAAGCGCGACGGGTCTCTGGAAACACCATATATTTT. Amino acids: CASSEARRVSGNTIYF.

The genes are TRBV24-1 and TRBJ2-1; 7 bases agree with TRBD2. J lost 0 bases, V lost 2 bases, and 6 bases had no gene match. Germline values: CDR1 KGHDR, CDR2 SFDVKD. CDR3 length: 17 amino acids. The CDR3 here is CATSDWGGSSSYNEQFF. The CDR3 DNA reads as TGTGCCACCAGTGATTGGGGGGGGTCAAGCTCCTACAATGAGCAGTTCTTC.

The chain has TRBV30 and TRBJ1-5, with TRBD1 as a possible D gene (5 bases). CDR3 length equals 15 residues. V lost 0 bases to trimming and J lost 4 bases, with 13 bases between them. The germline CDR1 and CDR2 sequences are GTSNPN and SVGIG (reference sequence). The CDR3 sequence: CAWSVKGRSNQPQHF. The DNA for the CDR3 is TGTGCCTGGAGTGTAAAGGGGAGGTCAAATCAGCCCCAGCATTTT.

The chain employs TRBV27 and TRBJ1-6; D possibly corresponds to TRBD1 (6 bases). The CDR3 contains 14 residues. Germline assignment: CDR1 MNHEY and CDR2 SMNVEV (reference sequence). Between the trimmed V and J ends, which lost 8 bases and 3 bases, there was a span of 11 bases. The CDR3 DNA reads TGTGCCAGCCCTCGGACAGACTATAATTCACCCCTCCACTTT. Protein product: CASPRTDYNSPLHF.

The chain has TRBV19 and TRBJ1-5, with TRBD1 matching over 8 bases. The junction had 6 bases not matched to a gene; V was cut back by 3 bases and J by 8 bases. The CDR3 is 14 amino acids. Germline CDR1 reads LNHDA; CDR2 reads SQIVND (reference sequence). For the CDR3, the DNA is TGTGCCAGTAGTATTCCAGGGGGCTACAAGCCCCAGCATTTT. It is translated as CASSIPGGYKPQHF. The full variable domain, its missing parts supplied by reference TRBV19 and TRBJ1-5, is DGGITQSPKYLFRKEGQNVTLSCEQNLNHDAMYWYRQDPGQGLRLIYYSQIVNDFQKGDIAEGYSVSREKKESFPLTVTSAQKNPTAFYLCASSIPGGYKPQHFGDGTRLSIL.

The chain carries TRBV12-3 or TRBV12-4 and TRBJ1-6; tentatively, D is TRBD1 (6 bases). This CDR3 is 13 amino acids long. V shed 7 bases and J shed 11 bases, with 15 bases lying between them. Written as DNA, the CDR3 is TGTGCCAGCAACCAACAGGGCGCTCCACCCCTCCACTTT. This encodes CASNQQGAPPLHF.

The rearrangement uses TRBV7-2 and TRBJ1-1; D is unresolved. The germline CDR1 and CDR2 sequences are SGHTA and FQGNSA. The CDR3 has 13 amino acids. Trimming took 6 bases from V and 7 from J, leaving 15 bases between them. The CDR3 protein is CASRALKQSEAFF. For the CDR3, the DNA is TGTGCCAGCAGAGCCCTTAAACAGAGTGAAGCTTTCTTT.

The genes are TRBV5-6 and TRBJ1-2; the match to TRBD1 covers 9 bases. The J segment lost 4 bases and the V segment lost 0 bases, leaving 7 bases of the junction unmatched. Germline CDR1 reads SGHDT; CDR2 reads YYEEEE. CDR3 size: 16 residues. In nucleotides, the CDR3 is TGTGCCAGCAGCTTGGCCGGGACAGGGCGGGCCTATGGCTACACCTTC. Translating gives CASSLAGTGRAYGYTF.

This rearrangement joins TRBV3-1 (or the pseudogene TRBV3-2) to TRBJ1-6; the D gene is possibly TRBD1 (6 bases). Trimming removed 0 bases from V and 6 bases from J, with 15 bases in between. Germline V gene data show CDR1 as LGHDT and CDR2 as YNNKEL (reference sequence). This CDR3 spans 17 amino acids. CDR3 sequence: CASSQDEGGFGNSPLHF. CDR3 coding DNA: TGTGCCAGCAGCCAAGACGAGGGGGGTTTTGGTAATTCACCCCTCCACTTT.

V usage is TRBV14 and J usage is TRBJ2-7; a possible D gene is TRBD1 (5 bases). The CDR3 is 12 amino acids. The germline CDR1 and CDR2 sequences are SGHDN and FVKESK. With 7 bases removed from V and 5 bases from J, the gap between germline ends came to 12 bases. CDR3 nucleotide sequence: TGTGCCAGCACAGGGCCTTCCAACGAGCAGTACTTC. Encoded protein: CASTGPSNEQYF.

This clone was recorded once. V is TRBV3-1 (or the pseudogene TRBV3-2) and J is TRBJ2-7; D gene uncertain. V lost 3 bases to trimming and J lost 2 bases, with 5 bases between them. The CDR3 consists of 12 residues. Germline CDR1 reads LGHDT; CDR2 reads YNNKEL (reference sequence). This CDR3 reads CASSHGPYEQYF. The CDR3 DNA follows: TGTGCCAGCAGCCACGGCCCCTACGAGCAGTACTTC.

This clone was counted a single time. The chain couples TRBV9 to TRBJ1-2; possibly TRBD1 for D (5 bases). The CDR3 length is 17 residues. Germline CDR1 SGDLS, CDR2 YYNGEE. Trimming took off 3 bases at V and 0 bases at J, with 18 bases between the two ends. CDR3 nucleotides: TGTGCCAGCAGCGGAGGGACTAGCCCGGTGGCTAACTATGGCTACACCTTC. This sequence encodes CASSGGTSPVANYGYTF.

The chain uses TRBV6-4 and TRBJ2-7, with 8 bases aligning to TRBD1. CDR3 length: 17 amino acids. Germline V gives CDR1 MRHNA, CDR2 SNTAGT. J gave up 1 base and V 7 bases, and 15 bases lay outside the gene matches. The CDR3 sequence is CASTVGTGRGKSYEQYF. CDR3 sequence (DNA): TGTGCCAGCACGGTTGGGACAGGACGGGGAAAATCCTACGAGCAGTACTTC.

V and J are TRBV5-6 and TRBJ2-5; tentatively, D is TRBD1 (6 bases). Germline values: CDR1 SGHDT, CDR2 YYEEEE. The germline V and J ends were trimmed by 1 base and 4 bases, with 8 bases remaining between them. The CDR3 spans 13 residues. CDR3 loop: CASSLIRGETQYF. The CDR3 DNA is TGTGCCAGCAGCTTGATCAGGGGAGAGACCCAGTACTTC.

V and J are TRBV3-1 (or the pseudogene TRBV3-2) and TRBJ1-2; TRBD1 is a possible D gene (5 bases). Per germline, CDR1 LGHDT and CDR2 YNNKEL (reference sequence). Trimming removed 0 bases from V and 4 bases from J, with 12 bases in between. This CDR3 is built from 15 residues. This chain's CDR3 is CASSQERGALYGYTF. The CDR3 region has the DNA TGTGCCAGCAGCCAAGAACGAGGGGCCCTCTATGGCTACACCTTC.

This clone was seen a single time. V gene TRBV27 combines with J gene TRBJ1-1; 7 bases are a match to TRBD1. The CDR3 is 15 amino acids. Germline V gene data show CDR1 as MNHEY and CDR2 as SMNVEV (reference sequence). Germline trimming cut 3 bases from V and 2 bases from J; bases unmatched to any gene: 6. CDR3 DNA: TGTGCCAGCAGTTTCCGAGGACAGGTAAACACTGAAGCTTTCTTT. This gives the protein CASSFRGQVNTEAFF.

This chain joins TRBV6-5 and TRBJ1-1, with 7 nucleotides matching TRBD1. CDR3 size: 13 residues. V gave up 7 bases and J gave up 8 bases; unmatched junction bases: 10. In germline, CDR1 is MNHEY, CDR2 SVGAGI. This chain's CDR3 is CASILTGVLEAFF. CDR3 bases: TGTGCCAGCATTCTCACAGGGGTACTGGAAGCTTTCTTT.